Below are 4 T cell receptor beta chains sequenced from a single sample in a study of T cells after yellow fever vaccination. TCRdb passed the 5' RACE reads through MiXCR, listing each CDR3 protein once. The table includes around 46,000 distinct CDR3 sequences, roughly 7% detected once. Specimen: CD8+ T cells sorted from PBMCs, collected roughly 14 days after the first yellow fever vaccination. The receptors shown here come from a man between 18 and 35 years old who received the YFV17D yellow fever vaccine.

This clonotype was detected ten times or more. The chain employs TRBV28 and TRBJ2-1, with a tentative D call TRBD2 (6 bases). Trimming removed 2 bases at V and 0 bases at J, with 11 bases between. The CDR3 covers 16 residues. Germline values: CDR1 MDHEN, CDR2 SYDVKM. The CDR3 DNA reads as TGTGCCAGCAGTTTAGTTCGGGGGAGCTCCTACAATGAGCAGTTCTTC. It specifies CASSLVRGSSYNEQFF.

This clonotype was recorded at least ten times. The chain links TRBV10-3 to TRBJ1-6, with D possibly matching TRBD1 (6 bases). CDR1 ENHRY and CDR2 SYGVKD come from the germline V gene. V was pared by 4 bases and J by 0 bases, with 13 bases between. The CDR3 runs to 17 residues. The CDR3, as DNA: TGTGCCATCAGTGGAAACAGGGAGAGCTCCTATAATTCACCCCTCCACTTT. Protein product: CAISGNRESSYNSPLHF.

In this sample, this clonotype turned up many times. This chain joins TRBV20-1 and TRBJ2-3; a possible D gene is TRBD2 (6 bases). V gave up 0 bases and J gave up 2 bases, with 9 bases separating them. The CDR3 has 14 amino acids. Germline values: CDR1 DFQATT, CDR2 SNEGSKA (reference sequence). The CDR3 region has the DNA TGCAGTGCTAGAGATCCTAGCGTCACAGATACGCAGTATTTT. Protein product: CSARDPSVTDTQYF.

This clonotype is labeled as medium-sized. The chain combines TRBV6-2 or TRBV6-3 with TRBJ2-1; D perhaps matches TRBD2 (7 bases). Germline lookup yields CDR1 MNHEY and CDR2 SVGEGT. The CDR3 sequence is 16 residues long. The V end was cut by 6 bases, the J end by 5 bases, with 20 bases between. In nucleotides, the CDR3 is TGTGCCAGCAGATACCTAGCGGAGGGGGGGCACAATGAGCAGTTCTTC. Its protein product is CASRYLAEGGHNEQFF.